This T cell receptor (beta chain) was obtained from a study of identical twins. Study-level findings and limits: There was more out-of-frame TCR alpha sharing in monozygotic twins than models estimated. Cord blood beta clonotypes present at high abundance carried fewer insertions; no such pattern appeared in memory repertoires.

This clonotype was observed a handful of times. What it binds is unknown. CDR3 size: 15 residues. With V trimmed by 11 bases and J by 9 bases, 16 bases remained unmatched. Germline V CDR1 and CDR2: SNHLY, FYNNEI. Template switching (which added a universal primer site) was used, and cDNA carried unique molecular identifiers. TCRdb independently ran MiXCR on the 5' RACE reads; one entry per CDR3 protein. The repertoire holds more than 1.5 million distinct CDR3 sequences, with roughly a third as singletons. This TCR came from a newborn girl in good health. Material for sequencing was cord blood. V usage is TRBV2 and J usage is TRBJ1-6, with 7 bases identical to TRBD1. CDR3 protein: CAGNRGRSLSSPLHF. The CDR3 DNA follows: TGTGCCGGAAACAGGGGCCGCTCCCTTAGTTCACCCCTCCACTTT.